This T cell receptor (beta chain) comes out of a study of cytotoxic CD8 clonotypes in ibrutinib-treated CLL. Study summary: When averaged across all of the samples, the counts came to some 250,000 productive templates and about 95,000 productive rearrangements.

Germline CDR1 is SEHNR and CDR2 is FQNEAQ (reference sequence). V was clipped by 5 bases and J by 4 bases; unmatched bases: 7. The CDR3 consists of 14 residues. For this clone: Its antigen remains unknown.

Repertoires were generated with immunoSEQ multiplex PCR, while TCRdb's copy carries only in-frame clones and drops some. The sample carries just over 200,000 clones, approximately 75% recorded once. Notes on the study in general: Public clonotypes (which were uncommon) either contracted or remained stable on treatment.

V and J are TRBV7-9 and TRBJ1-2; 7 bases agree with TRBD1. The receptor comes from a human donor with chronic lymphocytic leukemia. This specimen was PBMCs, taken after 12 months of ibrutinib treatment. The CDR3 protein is CASSIYRGGYGYTF. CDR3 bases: TGTGCCAGCAGCATATACAGGGGAGGCTATGGCTACACCTTC.